The 5 T cell receptor beta chains reported below all come from one sample, sequenced in a study of blood T cell repertoires in COVID-19. The method was immunoSEQ multiplex PCR; TCRdb's version includes in-frame clones alone and lacks a portion of them. The table records fewer than 500,000 clones, over 75% of them present only once. The sample comprised PBMCs or T cells enriched from blood (not recorded which). Every receptor here comes from a man in his thirties or forties who had recovered from COVID-19.

The chain joins TRBV19 to TRBJ2-7, with D possibly matching TRBD1 (5 bases). Trimming stripped 9 bases from V and 2 bases from J, with 14 bases between. Germline V gene lookup returns CDR1 LNHDA and CDR2 SQIVND (reference sequence). CDR3 size: 13 residues. The CDR3 DNA reads TGTGCCAGACCTAAAGGCAGGGCCTACGAGCAGTACTTC. It is translated as CARPKGRAYEQYF. The full variable domain, in which reference TRBV19 and TRBJ2-7 provide the parts outside the CDR3, is DGGITQSPKYLFRKEGQNVTLSCEQNLNHDAMYWYRQDPGQGLRLIYYSQIVNDFQKGDIAEGYSVSREKKESFPLTVTSAQKNPTAFYLCARPKGRAYEQYFGPGTRLTVT.

This chain uses TRBV29-1 with TRBJ1-1; D perhaps matches TRBD1 (6 bases). Germline V lookup: CDR1 SQVTM, CDR2 ANQGSEA. This CDR3 has 14 residues. V lost 6 bases and J 5 bases, leaving 19 bases between the germline ends. CDR3 amino acids: CSVSFEGEGTEAFF. The CDR3 DNA reads as TGCAGCGTCTCCTTCGAGGGGGAGGGGACTGAAGCTTTCTTT.

The chain links TRBV7-9 to TRBJ1-2; 8 bases map to TRBD1. Per the germline V gene, CDR1 is SEHNR and CDR2 is FQNEAQ (reference sequence). Losses at the gene ends were 1 base for V and 8 bases for J; bases not matched to a gene: 9. The CDR3 is made up of 15 amino acids. The CDR3 here is CASSLVGQGATGYTF. CDR3 DNA sequence: TGTGCCAGCAGCTTAGTAGGCCAGGGGGCGACAGGCTACACCTTC. The full variable domain, with the rest looked up from reference TRBV7-9 and TRBJ1-2, is DTGVSQNPRHKITKRGQNVTFRCDPISEHNRLYWYRQTLGQGPEFLTYFQNEAQLEKSRLLSDRFSAERPKGSFSTLEIQRTEQGDSAMYLCASSLVGQGATGYTFGSGTRLTVV.

The genes are TRBV27 and TRBJ1-1, with TRBD1 identical over 7 bases. V lost 4 bases and J lost 5; bases outside the gene matches: 4. The CDR3 consists of 13 residues. Germline loops: CDR1 MNHEY, CDR2 SMNVEV (reference sequence). CDR3 protein: CASSSDRVTEAFF. In DNA form, the CDR3 reads TGTGCCAGCAGTTCCGACAGGGTGACTGAAGCTTTCTTT.

V usage is TRBV9 and J usage is TRBJ1-3, with D possibly being TRBD1 (5 bases). Germline CDR1 SGDLS, CDR2 YYNGEE. This CDR3 has 17 residues. Between the trimmed V and J ends, which lost 0 bases and 2 bases, there was a span of 15 bases. CDR3 region: CASSVDPQASPGNTIYF. The CDR3, as DNA: TGTGCCAGCAGCGTAGATCCACAGGCTTCTCCTGGAAACACCATATATTTT. Together with reference TRBV9 and TRBJ1-3, the CDR3 gives the full variable domain: DSGVTQTPKHLITATGQRVTLRCSPRSGDLSVYWYQQSLDQGLQFLIQYYNGEERAKGNILERFSAQQFPDLHSELNLSSLELGDSALYFCASSVDPQASPGNTIYFGEGSWLTVV.